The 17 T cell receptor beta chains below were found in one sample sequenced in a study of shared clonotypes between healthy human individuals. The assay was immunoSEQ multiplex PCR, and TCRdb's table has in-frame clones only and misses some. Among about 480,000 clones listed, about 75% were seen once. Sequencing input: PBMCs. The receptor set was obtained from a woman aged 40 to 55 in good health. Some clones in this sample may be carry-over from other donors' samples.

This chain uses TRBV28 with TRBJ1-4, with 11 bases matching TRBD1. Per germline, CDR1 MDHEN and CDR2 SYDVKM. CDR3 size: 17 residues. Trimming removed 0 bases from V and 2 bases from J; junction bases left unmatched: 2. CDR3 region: CASSLWGTGGTNEKLFF. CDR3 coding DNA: TGTGCCAGCAGTTTATGGGGGACAGGGGGGACTAATGAAAAACTGTTTTTT. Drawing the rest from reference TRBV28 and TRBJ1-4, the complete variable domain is DVKVTQSSRYLVKRTGEKVFLECVQDMDHENMFWYRQDPGLGLRLIYFSYDVKMKEKGDIPEGYSVSREKKERFSLILESASTNQTSMYLCASSLWGTGGTNEKLFFGSGTQLSVL.

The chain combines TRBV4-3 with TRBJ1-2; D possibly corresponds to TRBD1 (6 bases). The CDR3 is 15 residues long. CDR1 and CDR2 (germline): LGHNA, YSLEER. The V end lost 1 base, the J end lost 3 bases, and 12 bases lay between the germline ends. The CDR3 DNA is TGCGCCAGCAGCCAAGTGTCCGGGGGCCACTATGGCTACACCTTC. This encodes CASSQVSGGHYGYTF.

The CDR3 reads CASRNGRLAENEQFF. The CDR3 DNA is TGTGCCAGCAGGAATGGGAGACTAGCGGAGAATGAGCAGTTCTTC. V usage is TRBV2 and J usage is TRBJ2-1; TRBD2 aligns across 9 bases. The CDR3 covers 15 residues. After removal of 6 bases from V and 7 bases from J, the junction contained 10 bases not matched to a gene. Germline CDR1 reads SNHLY; CDR2 reads FYNNEI.

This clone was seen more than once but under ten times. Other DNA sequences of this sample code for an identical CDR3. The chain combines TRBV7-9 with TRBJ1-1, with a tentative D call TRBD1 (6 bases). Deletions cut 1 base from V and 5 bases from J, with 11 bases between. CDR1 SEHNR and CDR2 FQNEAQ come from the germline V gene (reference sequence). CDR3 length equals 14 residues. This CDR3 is CASSLVGGGTEAFF. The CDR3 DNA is TGTGCCAGCAGCTTAGTAGGGGGAGGGACTGAAGCTTTCTTT.

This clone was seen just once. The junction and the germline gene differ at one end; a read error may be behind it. The DNA for the CDR3 is TGTGCTAGCAGCCCATGGGGGGAGGGGAACACCGGGGAGCTGTTTTTT. It encodes CASSPWGEGNTGELFF. V gene TRBV7-7 combines with J gene TRBJ2-2; 7 nucleotides agree with TRBD2. Germline V lookup: CDR1 SSHAT, CDR2 FNYEAQ (reference sequence). CDR3 length: 16 residues.

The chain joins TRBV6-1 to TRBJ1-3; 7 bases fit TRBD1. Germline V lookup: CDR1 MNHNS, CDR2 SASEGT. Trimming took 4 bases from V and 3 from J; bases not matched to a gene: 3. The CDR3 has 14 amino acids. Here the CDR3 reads CASSAGGGGNTIYF. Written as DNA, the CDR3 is TGTGCCAGCAGTGCAGGGGGAGGTGGAAACACCATATATTTT.

CDR3 in amino acids: CASSYEAGNSNQPQHF. The DNA of the CDR3 is TGTGCCAGCAGTTACGAGGCAGGGAATAGCAATCAGCCCCAGCATTTT. V is TRBV6-5 and J is TRBJ1-5; tentatively, D is TRBD1 (5 bases). The CDR3 totals 16 residues. V lost 2 bases, J lost 0 bases, and 11 bases lay in between. In germline, CDR1 is MNHEY, CDR2 SVGAGI.

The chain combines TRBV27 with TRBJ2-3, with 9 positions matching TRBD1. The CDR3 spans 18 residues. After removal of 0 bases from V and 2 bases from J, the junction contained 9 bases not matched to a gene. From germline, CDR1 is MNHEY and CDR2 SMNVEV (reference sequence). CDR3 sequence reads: CASSLSGTGTKITDTQYF. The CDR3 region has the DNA TGTGCCAGCAGTTTATCCGGGACAGGGACCAAAATCACAGATACGCAGTATTTT.

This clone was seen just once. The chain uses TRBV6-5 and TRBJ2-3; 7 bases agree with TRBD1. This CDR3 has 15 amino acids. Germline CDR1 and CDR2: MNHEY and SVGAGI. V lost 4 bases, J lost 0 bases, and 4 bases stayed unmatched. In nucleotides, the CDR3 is TGTGCCAGCAGTTGGGACAGACTTAGCACAGATACGCAGTATTTT. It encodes CASSWDRLSTDTQYF.

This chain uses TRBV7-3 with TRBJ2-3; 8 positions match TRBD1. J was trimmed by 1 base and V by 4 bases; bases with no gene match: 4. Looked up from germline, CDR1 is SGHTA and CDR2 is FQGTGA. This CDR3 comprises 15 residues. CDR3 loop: CASSSTGVGTDTQYF. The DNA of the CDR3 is TGTGCCAGCAGCTCGACAGGGGTAGGCACAGATACGCAGTATTTT.

CDR3 DNA sequence: TGTGCCAGCAGTCCGGATTTCACAGATACGCAGTATTTT. Its protein product is CASSPDFTDTQYF. This chain joins TRBV2 and TRBJ2-3; D unclear. The CDR3 runs to 13 residues. Trimming left V 5 bases short and J 2 bases short, with 8 bases between. The germline V gene has CDR1 SNHLY and CDR2 FYNNEI.

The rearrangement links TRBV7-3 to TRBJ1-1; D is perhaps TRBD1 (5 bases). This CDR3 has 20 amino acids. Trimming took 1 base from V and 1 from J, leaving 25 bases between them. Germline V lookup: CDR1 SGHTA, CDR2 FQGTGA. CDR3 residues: CASSLIARPVGGTGNTEAFF. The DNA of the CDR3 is TGTGCCAGCAGCTTAATCGCCCGGCCGGTCGGGGGGACGGGGAACACTGAAGCTTTCTTT.

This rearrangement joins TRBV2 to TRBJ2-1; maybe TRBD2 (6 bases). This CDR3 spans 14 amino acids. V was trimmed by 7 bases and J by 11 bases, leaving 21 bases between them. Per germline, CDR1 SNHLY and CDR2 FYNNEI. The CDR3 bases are TGTGCCAGCACCCCGGGGAGGAGCGACCTCAAGCAGTTCTTC. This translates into CASTPGRSDLKQFF.

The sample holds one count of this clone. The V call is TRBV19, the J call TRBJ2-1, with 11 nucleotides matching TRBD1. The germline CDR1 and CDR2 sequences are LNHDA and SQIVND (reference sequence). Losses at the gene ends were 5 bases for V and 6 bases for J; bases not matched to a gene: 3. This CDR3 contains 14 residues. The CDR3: CASSAGQGANEQFF. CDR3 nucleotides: TGTGCCAGTAGTGCCGGACAGGGGGCCAATGAGCAGTTCTTC.

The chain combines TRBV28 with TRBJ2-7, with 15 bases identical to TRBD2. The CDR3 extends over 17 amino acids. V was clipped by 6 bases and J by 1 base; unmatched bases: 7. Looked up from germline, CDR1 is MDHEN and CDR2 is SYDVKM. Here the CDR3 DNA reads TGTGCCAGCAGACCTCCGGGACTAGCGGGAGGTTCCTACGAGCAGTACTTC. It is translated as CASRPPGLAGGSYEQYF.

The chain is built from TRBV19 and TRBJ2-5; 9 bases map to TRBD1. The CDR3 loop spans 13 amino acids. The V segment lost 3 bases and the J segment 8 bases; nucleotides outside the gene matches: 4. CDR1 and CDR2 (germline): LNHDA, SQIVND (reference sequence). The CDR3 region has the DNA TGTGCCAGTAGTATTCAGGGACAGGGAACCCAGTACTTC. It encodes CASSIQGQGTQYF.

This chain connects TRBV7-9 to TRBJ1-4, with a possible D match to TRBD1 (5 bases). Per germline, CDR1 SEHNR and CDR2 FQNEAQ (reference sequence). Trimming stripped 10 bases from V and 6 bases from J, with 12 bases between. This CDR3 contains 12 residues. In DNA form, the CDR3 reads TGTGCCACCAGGGCGTTGGATGAAAAACTGTTTTTT. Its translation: CATRALDEKLFF.